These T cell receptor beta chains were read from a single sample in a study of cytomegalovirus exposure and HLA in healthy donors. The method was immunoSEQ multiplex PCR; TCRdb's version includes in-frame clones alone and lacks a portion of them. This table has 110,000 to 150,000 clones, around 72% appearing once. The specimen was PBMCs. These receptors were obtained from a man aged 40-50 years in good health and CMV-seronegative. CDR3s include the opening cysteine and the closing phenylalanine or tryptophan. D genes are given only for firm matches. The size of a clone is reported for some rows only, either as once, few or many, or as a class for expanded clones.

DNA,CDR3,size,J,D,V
TGTGCCATCAGAACTAACGAGACAGGGAGAAAGACCCAGTACTTC,CAIRTNETGRKTQYF,NA,TRBJ2-5,TRBD1,TRBV10-3
TGTGCCACCAGCAGAGAGGACAGGGGGCGGAGCTACACCTTC,CATSREDRGRSYTF,NA,TRBJ1-2,TRBD1,TRBV15
TGTGCCAGTAGTCCGGGACAACTATCTATTCCCCAGAATTTT,CASSPGQLSIPQNF,once,TRBJ1-5,NA,TRBV19
TGTGCCAGCAGGCACCCGGGACAGGGGCACGAGCAGTACTTC,CASRHPGQGHEQYF,NA,TRBJ2-7,TRBD1,TRBV7-2
TGTGCCAGCAAAATCGACATCTCTGGAAACACCATATATTTT,CASKIDISGNTIYF,NA,TRBJ1-3,NA,TRBV2
TGTGCCAGCTCAGCGACAGCTCACTCTGGGGCCAACGTCCTGACTTTC,CASSATAHSGANVLTF,NA,TRBJ2-6,NA,TRBV18
TGTGCCAGCAGTGAACTTCGGGACAGTGGGCCAAAACTGTTTTTT,CASSELRDSGPKLFF,NA,TRBJ1-4,TRBD1,TRBV27
TGTGCCATCAGTGAGCGGGGGGCCTCGGCGAATGAGCAGTTCTTC,CAISERGASANEQFF,NA,TRBJ2-1,NA,TRBV10-3
TGTGCCAGCAGTTACTCTGGTGGGAGGGTTTACAATGAGCAGTTCTTC,CASSYSGGRVYNEQFF,NA,TRBJ2-1,TRBD2,TRBV6-6
TGTGCCAGCAGCAACCGGGACAGGGGACTCTACGAGCAGTACTTC,CASSNRDRGLYEQYF,NA,TRBJ2-7,TRBD1,TRBV11-1
TGTGCCAGCAGCAAAGACAGGGGGCACACAGATACGCAGTATTTT,CASSKDRGHTDTQYF,NA,TRBJ2-3,NA,TRBV21-1
TGTGCCAGCAGCACACTAACAAGGAACACTGAAGCTTTCTTT,CASSTLTRNTEAFF,NA,TRBJ1-1,NA,TRBV11-2
TGTGCCAGTAGTACCGGACTCGGCTACAATGAGCAGTTCTTC,CASSTGLGYNEQFF,few,TRBJ2-1,NA,TRBV19
TGTGCCAGCAGTTACAGGGCCCGAACTGAAGCTTTCTTT,CASSYRARTEAFF,NA,TRBJ1-1,NA,TRBV2
TGTGCCAGCAGCGGTAGCGGGGTCCAAGAGACCCAGTACTTC,CASSGSGVQETQYF,NA,TRBJ2-5,TRBD2,TRBV9
TGCGCCAGCAGCCCTAGTAACGGGGGGGCTAACTATGGCTACACCTTC,CASSPSNGGANYGYTF,NA,TRBJ1-2,NA,TRBV5-1
TGTGCCAGCAGCCCCCCTTATCAGGCATCGCCCCAGCATTTT,CASSPPYQASPQHF,once,TRBJ1-5,NA,TRBV7-9
TGTGCCAGCAGCCCGAGGCGAGGTACGAACACTGAAGCTTTCTTT,CASSPRRGTNTEAFF,NA,TRBJ1-1,NA,TRBV7-2
TGTGCCAGCAGCGTAGCGGGGAGCACAGATACGCAGTATTTT,CASSVAGSTDTQYF,few,TRBJ2-3,NA,TRBV9
TGTGCCAGCAGCACCCGGACAGGCCTCTCCTACGAGCAGTACTTC,CASSTRTGLSYEQYF,NA,TRBJ2-7,TRBD1,TRBV7-2
TGTGCCAGCAGGAGGGAGGGTTGGAATCTCGACTACGGGCAGTACTTC,CASRREGWNLDYGQYF,NA,TRBJ2-7,TRBD2,TRBV5-4
TGTGCCAGCAGCTACACAGGGGCCGGGGCCAACGTCCTGACTTTC,CASSYTGAGANVLTF,NA,TRBJ2-6,TRBD1,TRBV5-4
TGTGCCAGCAGTGAATTCGCGGGGTCGGGCACTGAAGCTTTCTTT,CASSEFAGSGTEAFF,NA,TRBJ1-1,NA,TRBV6-1
TGTGCCAGCAGTGGGGCGCTAGCGGATACCTACGAGCAGTACTTC,CASSGALADTYEQYF,NA,TRBJ2-7,TRBD2,TRBV2
TGTGCCAGCAGCGTGGCTGGCACAGATACGCAGTATTTT,CASSVAGTDTQYF,few,TRBJ2-3,NA,TRBV7-3
TGTGCCTGGGGGACTAGCGGTCCACAAGAGACCCAGTACTTC,CAWGTSGPQETQYF,once,TRBJ2-5,TRBD2,TRBV30
TGTGCCAGCAGCCCGCGGGGAGTCCAAGAGACCCAGTACTTC,CASSPRGVQETQYF,NA,TRBJ2-5,NA,TRBV27
TGTGCCAGCGGGGTAGCGGGAGGTCCGGATACGCAGTATTTT,CASGVAGGPDTQYF,once,TRBJ2-3,TRBD2,TRBV25-1
TGTGCCAGCAGCCAAACGACAGGGGGACGGGAGACCCAGTACTTC,CASSQTTGGRETQYF,NA,TRBJ2-5,TRBD1,TRBV4-2
TGCGCCAGCAGCCAAGCAGGACTAAGGGGCTACGAGCAGTACTTC,CASSQAGLRGYEQYF,NA,TRBJ2-7,NA,TRBV4-1
TGCGCCAGCAGCCAAGGTAGAGCGAGACAGTCTCAGGCTGGCTACACCTTC,CASSQGRARQSQAGYTF,NA,TRBJ1-2,NA,TRBV4-1
TGTGCCAGCAGCCAAGTCGGGGGGGATCCGTACTTC,CASSQVGGDPYF,NA,TRBJ2-7,TRBD2,TRBV4-2
TGTGCCAGCAACCCCTCTATAAGGGGTAGTAACGACGAGCAGTACTTC,CASNPSIRGSNDEQYF,few,TRBJ2-7,NA,TRBV25-1
TGCAGCGTGGGGGACAGCAACTATGGCTACACCTTC,CSVGDSNYGYTF,NA,TRBJ1-2,TRBD1,TRBV29-1
TGTGCCAGCAGCCGGGGAGGGTTGTCTAAGTCACCCCTCCACTTT,CASSRGGLSKSPLHF,NA,TRBJ1-6,NA,TRBV7-9